This T cell receptor beta chain comes out of a study of high-grade serous ovarian cancer treatment subgroups. Notes on the study in general: Without spatial data, bulk sequencing limits insight into HGSC tumor diversity. Clonal relatedness tracked neoantigen level, and by trend copy number and mutation load. CDR1 and CDR2 were left unanalyzed; analyses focused on CDR3.

Tumor tissue was taken before any definitive surgery or chemotherapy was given. Of note for this clone: What it recognizes is unknown.

Profiled with immunoSEQ multiplex PCR; TCRdb holds only in-frame clones, not every one. The sample includes around 30,000 clones, roughly 80% of them seen just once. Trimming took 7 bases from V and 5 from J, leaving 11 bases between them. Germline CDR1 reads SEHNR; CDR2 reads FQNEAQ (reference sequence). CDR3 length: 12 amino acids. The TCR comes from a human donor with high-grade serous ovarian cancer. The sequenced material came from tumor tissue. The V gene is TRBV7-9, the J gene TRBJ2-5; D remains ambiguous. The CDR3 reads CASTAGHETQYF. CDR3 coding DNA: TGTGCCAGCACGGCCGGGCACGAGACCCAGTACTTC. Variable domain in full (rest from reference TRBV7-9 and TRBJ2-5): DTGVSQNPRHKITKRGQNVTFRCDPISEHNRLYWYRQTLGQGPEFLTYFQNEAQLEKSRLLSDRFSAERPKGSFSTLEIQRTEQGDSAMYLCASTAGHETQYFGPGTRLLVL.